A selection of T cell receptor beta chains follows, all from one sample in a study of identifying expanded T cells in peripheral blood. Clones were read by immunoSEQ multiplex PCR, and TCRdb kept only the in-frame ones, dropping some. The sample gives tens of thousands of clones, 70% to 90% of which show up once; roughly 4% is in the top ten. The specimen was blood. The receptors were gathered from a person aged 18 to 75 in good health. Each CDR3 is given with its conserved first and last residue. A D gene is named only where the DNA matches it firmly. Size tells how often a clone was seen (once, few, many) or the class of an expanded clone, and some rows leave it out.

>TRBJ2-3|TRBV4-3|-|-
TGCGCCAGCAGCCAAGGGGTAGGGGAAGGCTCAGATACGCAGTATTTT
CASSQGVGEGSDTQYF
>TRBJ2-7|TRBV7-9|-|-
TGTGCCAGCAGCTCTGGGGAGGGACAGATCTACGAGCAGTACTTC
CASSSGEGQIYEQYF
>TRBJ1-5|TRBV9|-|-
TGTGCCAGCAGCGCTTACTCGGATCAGCCCCAGCATTTT
CASSAYSDQPQHF
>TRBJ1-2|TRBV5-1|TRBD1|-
TGCGCCAGCAGCTTGGGGCAGGGGGAAGTGGAGGGCTACACCTTC
CASSLGQGEVEGYTF
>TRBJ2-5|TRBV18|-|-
TGTGCCAGCTCACCACTTTCGTCAGCGTTCGAGACCCAGTACTTC
CASSPLSSAFETQYF
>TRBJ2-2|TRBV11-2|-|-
TGTGCCAGCAGCTCACAGGGTGCTGCGAACACCGGGGAGCTGTTTTTT
CASSSQGAANTGELFF
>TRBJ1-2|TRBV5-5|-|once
TGTGCCAGCAGCTTGGGACAGGCGATGGGTGGCTACACCTTC
CASSLGQAMGGYTF
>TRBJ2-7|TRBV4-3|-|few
TGCGCCAGCAGCCAAGATTGGGGTCAGGCCTCCTACGAGCAGTACTTC
CASSQDWGQASYEQYF
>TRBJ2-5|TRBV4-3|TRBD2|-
TGCGCCAGCAGCGTGGGTAGCGGGGGGGCAAGCCAAGAGACCCAGTACTTC
CASSVGSGGASQETQYF
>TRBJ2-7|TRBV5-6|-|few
TGTGCCAGCAGCTTTGACACAGCGCATAACGAGCAGTACTTC
CASSFDTAHNEQYF
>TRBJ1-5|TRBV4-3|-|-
TGCGCCAGCAGCCAAGGGGTCCCAAATCAGCCCCAGCATTTT
CASSQGVPNQPQHF
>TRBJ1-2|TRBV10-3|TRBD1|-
TGTGCCATCAATCAGGGGGCGTATGGCTACACCTTC
CAINQGAYGYTF
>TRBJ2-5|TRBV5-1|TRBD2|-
TGCGCCAGCAGCTTGGGGGGACTAGAAGAGACCCAGTACTTC
CASSLGGLEETQYF
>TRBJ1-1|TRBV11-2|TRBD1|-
TGTGCCAGCAGCTACAGAATTGTCAGGGGGCATGACACTGAAGCTTTCTTT
CASSYRIVRGHDTEAFF
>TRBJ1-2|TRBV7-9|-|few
TGTGCCAGCAGCCCACAGGGTTCCTATGGCTACACCTTC
CASSPQGSYGYTF
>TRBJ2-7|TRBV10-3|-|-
TGTGCCACCGCAACAAGGGACGTCTACGAGCAGTACTTC
CATATRDVYEQYF
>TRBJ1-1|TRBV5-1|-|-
TGCGCCAGCAGCTTAGAGGGTCACACTGAAGCTTTCTTT
CASSLEGHTEAFF
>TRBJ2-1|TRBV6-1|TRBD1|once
TGTGCCAGCAGTGAGACAGGGGGGTACAATGAGCAGTTCTTC
CASSETGGYNEQFF
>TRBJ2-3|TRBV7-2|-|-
TGTGCCAGCAGCTCGGCCCCGGGGAGACCGCAGTATTTT
CASSSAPGRPQYF
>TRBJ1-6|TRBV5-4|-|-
TGCGCCAGCAGCCTAGCCCTACAGGGTTCGGTTTCACCCCTCCACTTT
CASSLALQGSVSPLHF
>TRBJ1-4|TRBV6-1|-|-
TGTGCCAGCAGTGAGGGGGGGAGTAATGAAAAACTGTTTTTT
CASSEGGSNEKLFF
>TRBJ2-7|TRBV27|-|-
TGTGCCAGCAGTCTCAACCTCTACCTCTACGAGCAGTACTTC
CASSLNLYLYEQYF
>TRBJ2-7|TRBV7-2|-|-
TGTGCCAGCAGCTCTCGCCGGCTCTACGAGCAGTACTTC
CASSSRRLYEQYF
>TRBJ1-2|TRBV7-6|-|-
TGTGCCAGCGCTCGGGGTGCCGGCTATGGCTACACCTTC
CASARGAGYGYTF
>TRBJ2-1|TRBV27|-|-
TGTGCCAGCAGTTTATACAAGCCCTCCTATCGGGACAATGAGCAGTTCTTC
CASSLYKPSYRDNEQFF
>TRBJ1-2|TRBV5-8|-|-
TGTGCCAGCAGCTTCCGCGGCTACACCTTC
CASSFRGYTF
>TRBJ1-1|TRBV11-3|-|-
TGTGCCAGCATGCAGGGACACACTGAAGCTTTCTTT
CASMQGHTEAFF
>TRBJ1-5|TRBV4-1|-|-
TGCGCCAGCTCATACAGGGAGGGTGTTCAGCCCCAGCATTTT
CASSYREGVQPQHF
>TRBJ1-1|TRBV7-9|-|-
TGTGCCAGCAGCTTAGGTGAGATTGAAGCTTTCTTT
CASSLGEIEAFF
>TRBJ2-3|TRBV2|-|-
TGTGCCAGCTGCCTCCGCGGATCCACGAATACGCAGTATTTT
CASCLRGSTNTQYF
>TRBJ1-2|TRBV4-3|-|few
TGCGCCAGCAGCCAAGAGGTTTTCGTCGCATATGGCTACACCTTC
CASSQEVFVAYGYTF
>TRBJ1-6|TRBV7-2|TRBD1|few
TGTGCCAGCAGCTTACGACAGGGCGACTCACCCCTCCACTTT
CASSLRQGDSPLHF
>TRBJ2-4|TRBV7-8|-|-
TGTGCCAGCAGCTTAGGCTATATGGGGGCCGGAAAAAACATTCAGTACTTC
CASSLGYMGAGKNIQYF
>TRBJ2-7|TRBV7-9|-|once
TGTGCCAGCAGCCTTAACAGAGCCTACGAGCAGTACTTC
CASSLNRAYEQYF
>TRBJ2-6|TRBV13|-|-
TGTGCCAGCAGCTTAGATTTCCCCTACTCTGGGGCCAACGTCCTGACTTTC
CASSLDFPYSGANVLTF
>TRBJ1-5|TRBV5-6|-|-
TGTGCCAGCAGCTTGCAGCGGTCCGGGGATAATCAGCCCCAGCATTTT
CASSLQRSGDNQPQHF
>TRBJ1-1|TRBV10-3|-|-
TGTGCCATCAGCCCTACAGGGCAGTCCACTGAAGCTTTCTTT
CAISPTGQSTEAFF
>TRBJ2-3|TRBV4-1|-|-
TGCGCCGGAGCAGCGCTTCCAGGGGATACGCAGTATTTT
CAGAALPGDTQYF
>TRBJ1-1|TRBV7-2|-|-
TGTGCCAGCAGCTTAGGGGAGGGTTTAGAAGCTTTCTTT
CASSLGEGLEAFF
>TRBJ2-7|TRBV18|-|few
TGTGCCAGCTCACCCCAAAACTCCTACGAGCAGTACTTC
CASSPQNSYEQYF
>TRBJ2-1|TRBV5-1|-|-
TGCGCCAGCAGCGATGAAAGGACAACCTACAATGAGCAGTTCTTC
CASSDERTTYNEQFF
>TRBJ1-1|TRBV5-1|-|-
TGCGCCAGCACCTTCCTGACAGGGAACACTGAAGCTTTCTTT
CASTFLTGNTEAFF
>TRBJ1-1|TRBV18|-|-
TGTGCCAGCTCACCAAGGACGAACACTGAAGCTTTCTTT
CASSPRTNTEAFF
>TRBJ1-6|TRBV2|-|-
TGTGCCAGCAGGAGAGATTATAATTCACCCCTCCACTTT
CASRRDYNSPLHF
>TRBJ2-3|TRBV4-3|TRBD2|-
TGCGCCAGCAGCCCGCAGATAGCGGGGGGGCCAGATACGCAGTATTTT
CASSPQIAGGPDTQYF
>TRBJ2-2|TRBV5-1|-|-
TGCGCCAGCAGCAGGGGACAACGATCCGGGGAGCTGTTTTTT
CASSRGQRSGELFF
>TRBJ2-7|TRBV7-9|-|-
TGTGCCAGCAGCCCTCTGGGACACCGGACCTCTATCTACGAGCAGTACTTC
CASSPLGHRTSIYEQYF
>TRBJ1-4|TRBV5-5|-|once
TGCGCCAGCAGCCAAGAAGGACGGCTCTCTGAAAAACTGTTTTTT
CASSQEGRLSEKLFF
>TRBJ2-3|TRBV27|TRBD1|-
TGTGCCAGCAGTTTATTTGGTTTCCAGGGGGCCGTAGATACGCAGTATTTT
CASSLFGFQGAVDTQYF
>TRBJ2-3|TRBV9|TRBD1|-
TGTGCCAGCAGCCTCGACAGGGCAAATACGCAGTATTTT
CASSLDRANTQYF
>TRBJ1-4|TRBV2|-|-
TGTGCCAGTCGTTCCGGGGGGCTTCGTACGAGTGAAAAACTGTTTTTT
CASRSGGLRTSEKLFF
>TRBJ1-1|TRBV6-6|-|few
TGTGCCAGCAGTTATACAAACACTGAAGCTTTCTTT
CASSYTNTEAFF
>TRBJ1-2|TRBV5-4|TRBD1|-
TGTGCCAGCAGCGCGGGACAGGGTTTCAACTATGGCTACACCTTC
CASSAGQGFNYGYTF
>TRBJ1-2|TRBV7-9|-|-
TGTGCCAGCAGCTTCGGCGGCAGGGGCTACACCTTC
CASSFGGRGYTF